The clone carrying this T cell receptor beta chain has just a few counts. This specimen comes from a study of blood T cell repertoires in COVID-19. As processed by the authors: The assay estimated nucleated cells by amplifying reference gene primers. The protocol was immunoSEQ multiplex PCR, while the TCRdb copy is restricted to in-frame clones and leaves out a portion. V and J calls plus clone size are reproduced from that table; the DNA served to infer D and trimming. Of tens of thousands of clones in the sample, 82% were seen once. The CDR3 spans 15 residues. Per germline, CDR1 SGHVS and CDR2 FNYEAQ. Trimming cost V 5 bases and J 5 bases; bases outside gene matches: 10.

V gene TRBV7-6 combines with J gene TRBJ2-7, with 9 bases lining up with TRBD2. The sequence derives from a woman over 75 with acute or convalescent COVID-19. The sample taken for sequencing was peripheral blood. This CDR3 is CASSLRGGQRNEQYF. The CDR3 DNA reads TGTGCCAGCAGCCTGCGGGGGGGACAGAGAAACGAGCAGTACTTC.